The clone carrying this TCR beta chain was seen only a few times. Its target is not known. This entry is derived from a study of blood T cells in healthy people across ages. Study-level results: The long-lived group displayed more naive CD4+ cells, plus higher diversity, than the aged donors did.

Germline CDR1 reads SGHRS; CDR2 reads YFSETQ. V trimming: 2 bases; J trimming: 3 bases; junction bases outside the gene matches: 6. The CDR3 totals 16 residues. Alongside a J-beta primer mix, a sample-barcoded 5' primer served in a second PCR lasting about 7 to 12 cycles. Each cDNA molecule was tagged by a template-switch adaptor that had 12 random nucleotides. One entry per CDR3 protein results from TCRdb running MiXCR on the 5' RACE reads. The table records about 1,400,000 distinct CDR3 sequences, 42% of them present only once. Sample: blood. This chain uses TRBV5-1 with TRBJ2-1; 9 bases are shared with TRBD2. The receptor was isolated from a woman under 30 in good health. CDR3 residues: CASSFRGTSNYNEQFF. The CDR3 DNA reads as TGCGCCAGCAGCTTCAGAGGGACTAGCAACTACAATGAGCAGTTCTTC.